What follows are 22 T cell receptor beta chains derived from one specimen sequenced in a study of identical twins listed by TCRdb under 2016. Libraries came from 5' RACE. TCRdb shows the sequencer as Illumina HiSeq 2000. The public reads were reprocessed in TCRdb via fastp at Q25 and MiXCR, keeping in-frame beta chains. Each CDR3 protein gets just one entry, which takes the most common genes and DNA from the rows behind it. For this sample the table gives about 920,000 distinct CDR3 sequences, of which 12% were detected only once. The ten largest clones add up to about 1.6% of the sample. The same sample was also studied in work on yellow fever vaccine responses in identical twins.

Sequencing input: PBMCs. These receptors were taken from a woman aged 18-29 years in good health.

This clonotype was seen at least ten times. The J gene is TRBJ2-5, the V gene TRBV10-3, with 8 bases identical to TRBD1. V shed 6 bases and J 5 bases; nucleotides not matched to a gene: 8. The CDR3 runs to 14 residues. From germline, CDR1 is ENHRY and CDR2 SYGVKD. The CDR3 DNA reads as TGTGCCATCAGAGCCGAGAGACAGGGGGAGACCCAGTACTTC. This codes for CAIRAERQGETQYF.

This clonotype has just a few counts. The V call is TRBV27, the J call TRBJ2-7; D is uncertain. Deletions cut 7 bases from V and 6 bases from J, with 4 bases between. Germline CDR1 reads MNHEY; CDR2 reads SMNVEV (reference sequence). The CDR3 consists of 9 residues. This chain's CDR3 is CASMGEQYF. For the CDR3, the DNA is TGTGCCAGCATGGGCGAGCAGTACTTC.

This clonotype was counted only a few times. The genes are TRBV29-1 and TRBJ1-1; TRBD1 matches at 8 bases. With V trimmed by 6 bases and J by 5 bases, 11 bases remained unmatched. Per the germline V gene, CDR1 is SQVTM and CDR2 is ANQGSEA. The CDR3 covers 14 residues. The CDR3 reads CSVGQGLMRTEAFF. The CDR3 DNA reads as TGCAGCGTAGGACAGGGACTAATGAGGACTGAAGCTTTCTTT.

The table lists this clonotype with many counts. The chain has TRBV6-1 and TRBJ1-4; no clear D. Germline V gene data show CDR1 as MNHNS and CDR2 as SASEGT. With 3 bases removed from V and 8 bases from J, the gap between germline ends came to 16 bases. This CDR3 spans 15 amino acids. CDR3 amino acids: CASSDHDTASEKLFF. The CDR3, as DNA: TGTGCCAGCAGTGATCACGACACCGCAAGCGAAAAACTGTTTTTT.

Remarks on this clonotype: A read error may be the cause here, since a much bigger clone is one base away. This chain joins TRBV28 and TRBJ2-3, with 13 bases identical to TRBD2. The CDR3 is made up of 18 amino acids. Germline values: CDR1 MDHEN, CDR2 SYDVKM. CDR3 in amino acids: CACSFRIRTSGGSDTQYF. For the CDR3, the DNA is TGTGCCTGCAGTTTCCGTATCCGGACTAGCGGGGGCTCAGATACGCAGTATTTT.

V gene TRBV29-1 combines with J gene TRBJ2-7; no definite D call. V was clipped by 6 bases and J by 4 bases, with 10 bases between them. Germline CDR1 and CDR2: SQVTM and ANQGSEA. There are 11 residues in the CDR3. The CDR3 DNA reads as TGCAGCGTCACCGGACCGTACGAGCAGTACTTC. This gives the protein CSVTGPYEQYF.

The CDR3 loop reads CASSFPTGAGELFF. In DNA, the CDR3 is TGTGCCAGCAGCTTCCCCACTGGGGCCGGGGAGCTGTTTTTT. The gene calls are TRBV11-2 and TRBJ2-2, with D hard to call. V lost 3 bases and J 6 bases, leaving 11 bases between the germline ends. CDR3 length equals 14 residues. CDR1 and CDR2 from the germline V gene are SGHAT and FQNNGV.

This chain connects TRBV3-1 to TRBJ2-3, with unresolved D. Trimming removed 1 base at V and 0 bases at J, with 14 bases between. The V gene's germline CDR1 is LGHDT and CDR2 YNNKEL (reference sequence). The CDR3 length is 17 residues. The CDR3 nucleotides are TGTGCCAGCAGCCAAGGGGCCGTGCAGGAAAGCACAGATACGCAGTATTTT. Translation: CASSQGAVQESTDTQYF.

The chain recombines TRBV12-3 or TRBV12-4 with TRBJ2-1; the match to TRBD2 covers 10 bases. The length of the CDR3 is 17 residues. J lost 0 bases, V lost 5 bases, and 7 bases had no gene match. The CDR3 region is CASSPIAGGSSYNEQFF. CDR3 bases: TGTGCCAGCAGTCCCATAGCGGGAGGTAGCTCCTACAATGAGCAGTTCTTC.

The rearrangement links TRBV4-1 to TRBJ2-5; tentatively, D is TRBD1 (6 bases). This CDR3 spans 14 amino acids. The V end lost 1 base, the J end lost 10 bases, and 16 bases lay between the germline ends. From germline, CDR1 is MGHRA and CDR2 YSYEKL. The CDR3 region has the DNA TGCGCCAGCAGCCAAGTGGAAGGGCCAGGGGACCAGTACTTC. As protein: CASSQVEGPGDQYF.

This chain uses TRBV29-1 with TRBJ2-7; a weak D match, TRBD1 (6 bases). Germline values: CDR1 SQVTM, CDR2 ANQGSEA. The CDR3 contains 11 residues. The V gene lost 7 bases and the J gene lost 1 base, with 8 bases spanning the gap. CDR3 bases: TGCAGCGGCGGACAGTCCTACGAGCAGTACTTC. This sequence encodes CSGGQSYEQYF.

The genes are TRBV11-2 and TRBJ2-5; 8 bases fit TRBD1. The CDR3 length is 15 residues. The germline CDR1 and CDR2 sequences are SGHAT and FQNNGV. The V segment lost 3 bases and the J segment 0 bases; nucleotides outside the gene matches: 3. CDR3: CASSLGRGHQETQYF. In DNA form, the CDR3 reads TGTGCCAGCAGCTTGGGCAGGGGGCACCAAGAGACCCAGTACTTC.

This clonotype showed up just a few times. The CDR3 reads CSAVRNYEQYF. The CDR3 DNA follows: TGCAGTGCCGTCAGAAACTACGAGCAGTACTTC. The J gene is TRBJ2-7, the V gene TRBV20-1, with D hard to call. Germline V gene lookup returns CDR1 DFQATT and CDR2 SNEGSKA (reference sequence). V lost 6 bases and J lost 3, with 9 bases in between. This CDR3 spans 11 amino acids.

The rearrangement uses TRBV5-1 and TRBJ2-5; TRBD2 matches at 8 bases. Germline V lookup: CDR1 SGHRS, CDR2 YFSETQ. The CDR3 spans 14 residues. The V segment lost 4 bases and the J segment 5 bases; nucleotides outside the gene matches: 7. The CDR3 coding sequence is TGCGCCAGCAGCGTGCGGACTAGCCAGGAGACCCAGTACTTC. Amino acid sequence: CASSVRTSQETQYF.

This clonotype was counted many times. The chain couples TRBV7-9 to TRBJ2-1; D is undetermined. The CDR3 spans 14 residues. Germline assignment: CDR1 SEHNR and CDR2 FQNEAQ (reference sequence). V was pared by 0 bases and J by 4 bases, with 7 bases between. The DNA for the CDR3 is TGTGCCAGCAGCTTAGCCGGCACATACAATGAGCAGTTCTTC. Translated, it gives CASSLAGTYNEQFF.

This clonotype showed up many times. Its ends do not fully match the called genes, so a read error is possible. The chain recombines TRBV5-1 with TRBJ2-2; 7 bases fit TRBD1. From germline, CDR1 is SGHRS and CDR2 YFSETQ. This CDR3 is 13 amino acids long. CDR3 in amino acids: CASRTGNTGELFF. CDR3 nucleotide sequence: TGTGCCAGCAGGACAGGGAACACCGGGGAGCTGTTTTTT. Complete variable domain (other parts from reference TRBV5-1 and TRBJ2-2): KAGVTQTPRYLIKTRGQQVTLSCSPISGHRSVSWYQQTPGQGLQFLFEYFSETQRNKGNFPGRFSGRQFSNSRSEMNVSTLELGDSALYLCASRTGNTGELFFGEGSRLTVL.

The chain is built from TRBV12-3 or TRBV12-4 and TRBJ1-5, with D hard to call. The germline V and J ends were trimmed by 3 bases and 1 base, with 16 bases remaining between them. CDR3 length equals 17 residues. CDR3 residues: CASSFSSPSLSNQPQHF. Here the CDR3 DNA reads TGTGCCAGCAGTTTTTCTTCTCCCAGTCTGAGCAATCAGCCCCAGCATTTT.

The chain has TRBV20-1 and TRBJ2-3; D remains ambiguous. CDR1 and CDR2 from the germline V gene are DFQATT and SNEGSKA (reference sequence). CDR3 length: 12 residues. V lost 2 bases to trimming and J lost 3 bases, with 6 bases between them. The CDR3 here is CSARSVTDTQYF. The CDR3 DNA reads as TGCAGTGCTAGAAGCGTTACAGATACGCAGTATTTT.

This clonotype has a handful of counts. The chain uses TRBV5-1 and TRBJ2-7; TRBD2 aligns across 10 bases. The CDR3 sequence is 14 residues long. In germline, CDR1 is SGHRS, CDR2 YFSETQ. The J segment lost 4 bases and the V segment lost 4 bases, leaving 5 bases of the junction unmatched. CDR3 nucleotides: TGCGCCAGCAGCCCGGGACTAGCGCATTACGAGCAGTACGTC. Residues: CASSPGLAHYEQYV.

In its sample, this clonotype was seen many times. CDR3 coding DNA: TGTGCCACCAGCAGATCTTTTGGGGGGAGCACAGATACGCAGTATTTT. It translates to CATSRSFGGSTDTQYF. This chain uses TRBV15 with TRBJ2-3, with D maybe TRBD2 (6 bases). CDR3 length: 16 amino acids. Per germline, CDR1 LNHNV and CDR2 YYDKDF (reference sequence). V lost 2 bases, J lost 0 bases, and 12 bases lay in between.

This chain connects TRBV2 to TRBJ1-1; D is undetermined. Germline V gives CDR1 SNHLY, CDR2 FYNNEI. The V end lost 1 base, the J end lost 5 bases, and 8 bases lay between the germline ends. The CDR3 loop spans 13 amino acids. CDR3 sequence (DNA): TGTGCCAGCAGTGAAGAGGTTTGGACTGAAGCTTTCTTT. It translates to CASSEEVWTEAFF.

The gene calls are TRBV24-1 and TRBJ2-7; 7 bases map to TRBD1. V shed 7 bases, J shed 2 bases, and the junction held 1 base outside the gene matches. This CDR3 has 12 residues. CDR1 is KGHDR and CDR2 is SFDVKD in the germline V gene. The CDR3 protein is CATSQGAYEQYF. CDR3 bases: TGTGCCACCAGCCAGGGGGCCTACGAGCAGTACTTC.